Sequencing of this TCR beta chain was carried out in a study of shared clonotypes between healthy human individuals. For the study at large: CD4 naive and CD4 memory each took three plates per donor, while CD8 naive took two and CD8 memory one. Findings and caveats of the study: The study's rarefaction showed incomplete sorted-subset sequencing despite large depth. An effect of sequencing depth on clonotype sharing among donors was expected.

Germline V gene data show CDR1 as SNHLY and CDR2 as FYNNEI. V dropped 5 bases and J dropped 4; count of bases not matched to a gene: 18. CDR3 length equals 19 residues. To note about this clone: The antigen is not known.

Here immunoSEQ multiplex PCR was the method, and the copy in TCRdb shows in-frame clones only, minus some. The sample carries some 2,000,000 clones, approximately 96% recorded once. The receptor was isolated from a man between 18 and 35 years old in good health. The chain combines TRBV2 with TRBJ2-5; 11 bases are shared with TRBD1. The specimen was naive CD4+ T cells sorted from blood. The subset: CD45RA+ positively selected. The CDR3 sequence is CASSLSIFWTGGDLETQYF. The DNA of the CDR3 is TGTGCCAGCAGTCTTTCGATTTTTTGGACAGGGGGCGATCTAGAGACCCAGTACTTC. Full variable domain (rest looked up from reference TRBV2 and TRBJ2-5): EPEVTQTPSHQVTQMGQEVILRCVPISNHLYFYWYRQILGQKVEFLVSFYNNEISEKSEIFDDQFSVERPDGSNFTLKIRSTKLEDSAMYFCASSLSIFWTGGDLETQYFGPGTRLLVL.